What follows describes a single T cell receptor (beta chain). Antigen specificity is unknown. These data belong to a study of T cell clones after liver transplantation. Overall study context: Samples came from ITN030ST, which attempted immunosuppression withdrawal within 2 years of liver transplantation. At least one year of complete immunosuppression withdrawal without enzymes over twice normal defined tolerance.

CDR1 is SGHTA and CDR2 is FQGNSA in the germline V gene. The CDR3 covers 11 residues. V was clipped by 5 bases and J by 9 bases, with 8 bases between them. Broader study findings: Post-transplant, graft-donor-reactive CD4 TCRbeta sequences in blood dropped significantly in most of the 8 subjects.

Using immunoSEQ multiplex PCR, the repertoire was profiled, and TCRdb retains in-frame clones only, with some absent. The sample records around 110,000 clones, approximately 90% being singletons. This rearrangement joins TRBV7-2 to TRBJ2-1, with D unresolved. The sequences come from CD4+ T cells from blood, collected 12 months after liver transplant. The sequence derives from a human patient who received a liver transplant. The graft donor may account for some of the T cells. Here the CDR3 reads CASSASSEQFF. The CDR3 DNA is TGTGCCAGCAGCGCCTCAAGTGAGCAGTTCTTC.